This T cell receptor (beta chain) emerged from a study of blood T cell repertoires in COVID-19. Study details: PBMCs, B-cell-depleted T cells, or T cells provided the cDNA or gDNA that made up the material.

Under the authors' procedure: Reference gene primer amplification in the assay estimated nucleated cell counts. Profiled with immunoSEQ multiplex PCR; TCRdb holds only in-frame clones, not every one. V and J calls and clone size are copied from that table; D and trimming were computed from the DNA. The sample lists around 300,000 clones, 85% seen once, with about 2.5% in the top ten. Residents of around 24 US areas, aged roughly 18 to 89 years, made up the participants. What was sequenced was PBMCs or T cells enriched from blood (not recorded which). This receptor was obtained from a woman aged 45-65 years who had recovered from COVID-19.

CDR3 nucleotides: TGTGCCAGCTCACCGGGGGGTACCACAGATACGCAGTATTTT. It translates to CASSPGGTTDTQYF. This rearrangement joins TRBV18 to TRBJ2-3; tentative D call: TRBD2 (6 bases). CDR3 length equals 14 residues. The V gene lost 3 bases and the J gene lost 2 bases, with 9 bases spanning the gap. Per germline, CDR1 KGHSH and CDR2 LQKENI.